This T cell receptor (beta chain) emerged from a study of cytomegalovirus exposure and HLA in healthy donors. Notes on this clone: Its antigen is unidentified.

Study-wide findings and caveats: Solely CMV serostatus was available to characterize immune exposure. With later analysis, a missense DCLRE1C variant became linked to TCR beta V- and J-gene trimming. Near-uniform donor sequencing depth was presumed by presence/absence analyses. Clonal expansion, a later analysis showed, was greater in HLA-associated TCR beta chains than in equally common others.

This PCR relied on a set of 60 Vbeta primers and 13 Jbeta primers. Some clones are missing from TCRdb's copy, which holds only in-frame ones; the method was immunoSEQ multiplex PCR. The data contain more than 150,000 clones, 84% of them singletons. V was shortened by 0 bases and J by 8 bases, with 13 bases between the two germline ends. The CDR3 contains 14 residues. Germline CDR1 reads MNHEY; CDR2 reads SVGAGI. The chain has TRBV6-5 and TRBJ1-1; D remains ambiguous. The sample consisted of PBMCs. This TCR came from a girl aged 2-10 years in good health and CMV-seropositive. Here the CDR3 reads CASSYSKYGREAFF. The CDR3 coding sequence is TGTGCCAGCAGTTACTCAAAGTATGGCAGGGAAGCTTTCTTT.